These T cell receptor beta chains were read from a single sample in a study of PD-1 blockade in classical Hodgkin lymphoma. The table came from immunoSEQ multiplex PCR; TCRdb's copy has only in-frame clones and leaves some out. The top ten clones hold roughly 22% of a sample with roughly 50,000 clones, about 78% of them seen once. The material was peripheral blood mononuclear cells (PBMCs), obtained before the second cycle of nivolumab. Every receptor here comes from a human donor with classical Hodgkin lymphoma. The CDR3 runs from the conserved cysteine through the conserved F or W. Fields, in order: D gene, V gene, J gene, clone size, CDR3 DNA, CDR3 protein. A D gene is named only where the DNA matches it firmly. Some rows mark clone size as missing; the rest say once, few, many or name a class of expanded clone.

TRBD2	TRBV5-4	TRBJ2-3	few	TGTGCCAGCAGCGTCACTAGCGGGAGAATCGCAGATACGCAGTATTTT	CASSVTSGRIADTQYF
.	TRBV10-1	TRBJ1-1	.	TGCGCCAGCCCCTACCGGAGACTGAACACTGAAGCTTTCTTT	CASPYRRLNTEAFF
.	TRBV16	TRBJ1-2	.	TGTGCCAGCACATACCTCGACAGGTTGGACACCTTC	CASTYLDRLDTF
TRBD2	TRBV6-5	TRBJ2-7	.	TGTGCCAGCAGGGGGACTAGCGGGACGGGTGGAGAGCAGTACTTC	CASRGTSGTGGEQYF
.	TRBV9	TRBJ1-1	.	TGTGCCAGCAGTCAGGGTTTGTCGACTGAAGCTTTCTTT	CASSQGLSTEAFF
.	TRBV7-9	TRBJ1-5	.	TGTGCCAGCAGCCGTGGACAGCCCCAGCATTTT	CASSRGQPQHF
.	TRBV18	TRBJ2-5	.	TGTGCCAGCTCACCCGCGCTGGGAGAGACCCAGTACTTC	CASSPALGETQYF
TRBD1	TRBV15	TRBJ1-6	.	TGTGCCACCAGCGGGAAACAGGGGGGAGGATCACCCCTCCACTTT	CATSGKQGGGSPLHF
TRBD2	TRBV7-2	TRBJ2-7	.	TGTGCCAGCAGCGAGACTAGCGGGGGGGCCTTATACGAGCAGTACTTC	CASSETSGGALYEQYF
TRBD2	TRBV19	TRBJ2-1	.	TGTGCCAGTACCCCCAGTGGGAGGGCCCGCAATGAGCAGTTCTTC	CASTPSGRARNEQFF
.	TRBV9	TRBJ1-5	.	TGTGCCAGCAGCGTAGCTCACAGAAGGAACCTTTCATATAGCAATCAGCCCCAGCATTTT	CASSVAHRRNLSYSNQPQHF